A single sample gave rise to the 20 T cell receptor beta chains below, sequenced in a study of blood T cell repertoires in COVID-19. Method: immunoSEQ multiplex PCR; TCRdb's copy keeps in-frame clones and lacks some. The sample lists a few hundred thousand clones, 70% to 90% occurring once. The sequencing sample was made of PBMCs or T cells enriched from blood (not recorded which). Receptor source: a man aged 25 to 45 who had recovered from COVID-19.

DNA of the CDR3: TGTGCCACCAGCAGGACGGCACAGAGCACAGATACGCAGTATTTT. It is translated as CATSRTAQSTDTQYF. The V call is TRBV15, the J call TRBJ2-3; D not resolved. The length of the CDR3 is 15 residues. Germline-derived CDR1 and CDR2 are LNHNV and YYDKDF (reference sequence). V was pared by 3 bases and J by 0 bases, with 10 bases between.

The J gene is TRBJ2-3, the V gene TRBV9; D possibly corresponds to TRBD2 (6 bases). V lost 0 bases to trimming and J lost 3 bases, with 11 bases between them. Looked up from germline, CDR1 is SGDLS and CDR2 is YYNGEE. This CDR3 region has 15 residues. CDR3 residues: CASSVVGLATDTQYF. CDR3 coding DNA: TGTGCCAGCAGCGTAGTTGGGCTAGCGACAGATACGCAGTATTTT. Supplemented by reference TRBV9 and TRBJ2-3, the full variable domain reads DSGVTQTPKHLITATGQRVTLRCSPRSGDLSVYWYQQSLDQGLQFLIQYYNGEERAKGNILERFSAQQFPDLHSELNLSSLELGDSALYFCASSVVGLATDTQYFGPGTRLTVL.

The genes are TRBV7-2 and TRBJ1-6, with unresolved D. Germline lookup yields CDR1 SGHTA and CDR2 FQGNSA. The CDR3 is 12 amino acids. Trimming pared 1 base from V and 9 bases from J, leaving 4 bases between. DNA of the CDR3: TGTGCCAGCAGCTTAGATCTTTCACCCCTCCACTTT. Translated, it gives CASSLDLSPLHF. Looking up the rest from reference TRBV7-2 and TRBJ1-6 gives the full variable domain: GAGVSQSPSNKVTEKGKDVELRCDPISGHTALYWYRQSLGQGLEFLIYFQGNSAPDKSGLPSDRFSAERTGGSVSTLTIQRTQQEDSAVYLCASSLDLSPLHFGNGTRLTVT.

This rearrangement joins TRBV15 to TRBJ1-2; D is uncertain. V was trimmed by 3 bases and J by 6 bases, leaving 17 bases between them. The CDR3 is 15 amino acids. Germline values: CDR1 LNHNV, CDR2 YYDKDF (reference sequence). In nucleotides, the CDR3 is TGTGCCACCAGCAGGAAAGCCGGCGGCAAAGATGGCTACACCTTC. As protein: CATSRKAGGKDGYTF.

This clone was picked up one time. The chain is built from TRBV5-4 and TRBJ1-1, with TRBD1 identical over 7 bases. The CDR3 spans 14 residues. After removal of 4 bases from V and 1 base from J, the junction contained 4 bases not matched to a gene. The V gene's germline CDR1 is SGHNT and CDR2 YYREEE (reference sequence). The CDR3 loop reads CASSPRTGNTEAFF. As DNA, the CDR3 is TGTGCCAGCAGCCCACGGACAGGGAACACTGAAGCTTTCTTT.

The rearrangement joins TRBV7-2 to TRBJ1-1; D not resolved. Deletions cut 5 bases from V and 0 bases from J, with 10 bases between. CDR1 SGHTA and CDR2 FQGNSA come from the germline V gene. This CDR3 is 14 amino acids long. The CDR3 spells CASSLEGVNTEAFF. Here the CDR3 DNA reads TGTGCCAGCAGCCTTGAAGGAGTGAACACTGAAGCTTTCTTT. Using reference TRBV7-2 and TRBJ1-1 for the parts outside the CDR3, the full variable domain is GAGVSQSPSNKVTEKGKDVELRCDPISGHTALYWYRQSLGQGLEFLIYFQGNSAPDKSGLPSDRFSAERTGGSVSTLTIQRTQQEDSAVYLCASSLEGVNTEAFFGQGTRLTVV.

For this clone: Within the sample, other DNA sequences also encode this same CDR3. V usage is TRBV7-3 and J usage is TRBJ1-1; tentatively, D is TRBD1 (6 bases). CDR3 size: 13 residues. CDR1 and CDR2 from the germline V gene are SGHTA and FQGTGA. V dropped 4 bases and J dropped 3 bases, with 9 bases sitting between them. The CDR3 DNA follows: TGTGCCAGCAGCTCACAGGGAGACACTGAAGCTTTCTTT. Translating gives CASSSQGDTEAFF.

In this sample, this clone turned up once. This CDR3 is CASSYSGQPYGYTF. DNA of the CDR3: TGTGCCAGCAGTTACAGCGGGCAGCCCTATGGCTACACCTTC. The chain carries TRBV5-5 and TRBJ1-2; D uncertain. The CDR3 runs 14 residues. Germline V gene sequence: CDR1 SGHKS, CDR2 YYEKEE (reference sequence). V lost 5 bases and J lost 4, with 15 bases in between.

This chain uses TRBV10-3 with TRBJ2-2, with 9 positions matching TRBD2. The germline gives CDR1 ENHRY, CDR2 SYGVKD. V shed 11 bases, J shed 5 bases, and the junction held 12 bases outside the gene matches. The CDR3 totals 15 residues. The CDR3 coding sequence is TGTGCCTCCCACCCGAGGCTAGCGGGGACCGGGGAGCTGTTTTTT. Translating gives CASHPRLAGTGELFF.

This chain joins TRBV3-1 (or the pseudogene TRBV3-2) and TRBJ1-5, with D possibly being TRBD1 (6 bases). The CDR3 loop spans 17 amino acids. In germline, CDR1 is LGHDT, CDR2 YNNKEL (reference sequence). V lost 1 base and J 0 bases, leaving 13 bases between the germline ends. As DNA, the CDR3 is TGTGCCAGCAGCCAAGGGGGGACAAGTTATAGCAATCAGCCCCAGCATTTT. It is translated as CASSQGGTSYSNQPQHF.

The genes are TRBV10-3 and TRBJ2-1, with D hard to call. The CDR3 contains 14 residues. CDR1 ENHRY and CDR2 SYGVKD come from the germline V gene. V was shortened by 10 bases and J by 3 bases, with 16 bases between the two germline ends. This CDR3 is CATFDPLFYNEQFF. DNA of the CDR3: TGTGCCACCTTTGACCCACTATTCTACAATGAGCAGTTCTTC.

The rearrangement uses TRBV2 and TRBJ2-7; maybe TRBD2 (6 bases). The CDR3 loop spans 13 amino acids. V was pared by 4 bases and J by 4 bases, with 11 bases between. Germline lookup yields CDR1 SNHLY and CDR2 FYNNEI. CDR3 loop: CASSVGRGYEQYF. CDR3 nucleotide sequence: TGTGCCAGCAGTGTTGGGCGGGGATACGAGCAGTACTTC.

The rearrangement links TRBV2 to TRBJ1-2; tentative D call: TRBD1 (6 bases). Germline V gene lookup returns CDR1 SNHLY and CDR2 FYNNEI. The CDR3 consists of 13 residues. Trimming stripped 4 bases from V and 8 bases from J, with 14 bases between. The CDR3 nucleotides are TGTGCCAGCAGTGTAAACAGGGCCACCGGCTACACCTTC. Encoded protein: CASSVNRATGYTF.

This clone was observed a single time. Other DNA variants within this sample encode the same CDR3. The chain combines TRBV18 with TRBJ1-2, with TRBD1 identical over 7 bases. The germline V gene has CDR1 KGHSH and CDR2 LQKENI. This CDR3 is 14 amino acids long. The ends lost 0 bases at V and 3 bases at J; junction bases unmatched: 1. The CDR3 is CASSPPGTDYGYTF. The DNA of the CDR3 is TGTGCCAGCTCACCACCCGGGACAGACTATGGCTACACCTTC. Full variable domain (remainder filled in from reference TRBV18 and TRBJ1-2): NAGVMQNPRHLVRRRGQEARLRCSPMKGHSHVYWYRQLPEEGLKFMVYLQKENIIDESGMPKERFSAEFPKEGPSILRIQQVVRGDSAAYFCASSPPGTDYGYTFGSGTRLTVV.

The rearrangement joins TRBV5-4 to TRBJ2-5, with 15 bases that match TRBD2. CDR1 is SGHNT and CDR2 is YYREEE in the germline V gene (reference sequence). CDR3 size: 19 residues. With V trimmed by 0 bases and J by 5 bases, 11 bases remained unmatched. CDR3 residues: CASSLELGLAGGHKETQYF. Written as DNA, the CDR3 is TGTGCCAGCAGCTTGGAACTAGGACTAGCGGGGGGGCATAAGGAGACCCAGTACTTC.

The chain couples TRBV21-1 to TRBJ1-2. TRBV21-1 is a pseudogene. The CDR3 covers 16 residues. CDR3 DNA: TGTGCCAGCAGCAAAGCGAGGGCCCCCGTTTGGTATGGCTACACCTTC. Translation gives CASSKARAPVWYGYTF.

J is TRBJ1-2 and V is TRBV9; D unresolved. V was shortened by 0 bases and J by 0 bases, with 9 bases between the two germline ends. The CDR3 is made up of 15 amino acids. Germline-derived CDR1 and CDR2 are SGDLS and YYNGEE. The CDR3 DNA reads TGTGCCAGCAGCGTAGACGTGTCGGCTAACTATGGCTACACCTTC. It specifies CASSVDVSANYGYTF.

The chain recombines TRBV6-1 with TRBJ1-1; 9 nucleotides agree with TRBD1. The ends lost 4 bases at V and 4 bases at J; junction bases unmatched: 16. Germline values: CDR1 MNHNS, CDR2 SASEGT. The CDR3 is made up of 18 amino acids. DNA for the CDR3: TGTGCCAGCAGTGCGACTATTCCCGGGACAGGGTTGGTCACTGAAGCTTTCTTT. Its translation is CASSATIPGTGLVTEAFF.

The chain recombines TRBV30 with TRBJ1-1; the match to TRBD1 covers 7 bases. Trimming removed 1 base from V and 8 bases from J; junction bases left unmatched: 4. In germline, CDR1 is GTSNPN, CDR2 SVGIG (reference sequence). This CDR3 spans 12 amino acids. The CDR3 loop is CAWSGDSKEAFF. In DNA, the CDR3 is TGTGCCTGGAGTGGGGACAGCAAGGAAGCTTTCTTT. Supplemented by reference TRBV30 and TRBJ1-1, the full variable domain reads SQTIHQWPATLVQPVGSPLSLECTVEGTSNPNLYWYRQAAGRGLQLLFYSVGIGQISSEVPQNLSASRPQDRQFILSSKKLLLSDSGFYLCAWSGDSKEAFFGQGTRLTVV.

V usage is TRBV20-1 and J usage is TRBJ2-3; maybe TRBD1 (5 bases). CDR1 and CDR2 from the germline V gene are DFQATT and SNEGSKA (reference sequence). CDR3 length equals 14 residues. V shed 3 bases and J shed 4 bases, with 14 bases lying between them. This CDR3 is CSASISGPPDTQYF. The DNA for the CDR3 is TGCAGTGCTAGTATTTCAGGGCCCCCAGATACGCAGTATTTT.